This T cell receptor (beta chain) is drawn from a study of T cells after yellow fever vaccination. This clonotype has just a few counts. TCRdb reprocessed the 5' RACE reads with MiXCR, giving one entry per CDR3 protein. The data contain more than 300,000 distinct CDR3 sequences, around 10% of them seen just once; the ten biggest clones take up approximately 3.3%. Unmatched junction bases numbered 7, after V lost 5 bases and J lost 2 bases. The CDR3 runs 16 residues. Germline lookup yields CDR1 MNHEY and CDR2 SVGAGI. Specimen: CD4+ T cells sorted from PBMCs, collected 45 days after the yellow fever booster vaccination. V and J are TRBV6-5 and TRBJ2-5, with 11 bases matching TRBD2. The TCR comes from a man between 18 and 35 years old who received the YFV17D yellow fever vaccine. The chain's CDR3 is CASSDIAGGPQETQYF. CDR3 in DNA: TGTGCCAGCAGTGACATAGCGGGGGGGCCTCAAGAGACCCAGTACTTC.